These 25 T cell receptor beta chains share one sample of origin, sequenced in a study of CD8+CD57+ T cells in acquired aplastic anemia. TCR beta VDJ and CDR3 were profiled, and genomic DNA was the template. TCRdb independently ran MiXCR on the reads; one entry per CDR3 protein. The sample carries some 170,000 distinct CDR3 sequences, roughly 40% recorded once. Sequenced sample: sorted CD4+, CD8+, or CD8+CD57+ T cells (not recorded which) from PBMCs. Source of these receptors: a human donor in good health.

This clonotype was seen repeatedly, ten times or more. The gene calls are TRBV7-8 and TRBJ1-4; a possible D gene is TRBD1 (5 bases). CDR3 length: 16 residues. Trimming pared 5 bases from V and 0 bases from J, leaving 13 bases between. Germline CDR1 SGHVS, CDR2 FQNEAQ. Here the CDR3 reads CASSAGPISTNEKLFF. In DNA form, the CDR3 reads TGTGCCAGCAGCGCGGGACCGATCTCAACTAATGAAAAACTGTTTTTT.

The CDR3 nucleotides are TGCGCCAGCAGCTTGGCCGGGAGTCCCGGGAGTTACGAGCAGTACTTC. Translating gives CASSLAGSPGSYEQYF. The chain joins TRBV5-1 to TRBJ2-7; TRBD2 is a possible D gene (6 bases). This CDR3 is built from 16 residues. Trimming stripped 0 bases from V and 4 bases from J, with 17 bases between. Germline-derived CDR1 and CDR2 are SGHRS and YFSETQ.

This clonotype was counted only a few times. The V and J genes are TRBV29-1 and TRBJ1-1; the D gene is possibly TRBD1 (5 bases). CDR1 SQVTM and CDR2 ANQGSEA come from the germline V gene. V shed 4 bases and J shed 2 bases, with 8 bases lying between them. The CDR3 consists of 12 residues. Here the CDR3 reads CSVGQSNTEAFF. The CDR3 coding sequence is TGCAGCGTTGGACAGAGTAACACTGAAGCTTTCTTT. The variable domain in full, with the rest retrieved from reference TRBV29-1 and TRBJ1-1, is SAVISQKPSRDICQRGTSLTIQCQVDSQVTMMFWYRQQPGQSLTLIATANQGSEATYESGFVIDKFPISRPNLTFSTLTVSNMSPEDSSIYLCSVGQSNTEAFFGQGTRLTVV.

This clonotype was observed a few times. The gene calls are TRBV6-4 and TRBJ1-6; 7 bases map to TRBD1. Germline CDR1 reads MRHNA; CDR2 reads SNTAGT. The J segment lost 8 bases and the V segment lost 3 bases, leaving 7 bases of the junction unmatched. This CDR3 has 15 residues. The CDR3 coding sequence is TGTGCCAGCAGTGAAGATGGGACAGATGATTCACCCCTCCACTTT. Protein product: CASSEDGTDDSPLHF.

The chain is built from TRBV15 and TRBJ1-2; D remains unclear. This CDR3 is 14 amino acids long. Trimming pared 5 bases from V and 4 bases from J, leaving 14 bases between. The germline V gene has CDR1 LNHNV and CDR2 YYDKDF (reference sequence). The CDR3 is CATSSPRYSYGYTF. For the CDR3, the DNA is TGTGCCACCAGCTCACCCCGGTACAGCTATGGCTACACCTTC.

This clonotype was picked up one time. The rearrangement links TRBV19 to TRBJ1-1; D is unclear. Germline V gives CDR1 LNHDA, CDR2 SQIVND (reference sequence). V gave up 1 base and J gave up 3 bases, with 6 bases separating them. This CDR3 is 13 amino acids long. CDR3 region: CASSIASDTEAFF. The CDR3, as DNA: TGTGCCAGTAGTATAGCCTCTGACACTGAAGCTTTCTTT.

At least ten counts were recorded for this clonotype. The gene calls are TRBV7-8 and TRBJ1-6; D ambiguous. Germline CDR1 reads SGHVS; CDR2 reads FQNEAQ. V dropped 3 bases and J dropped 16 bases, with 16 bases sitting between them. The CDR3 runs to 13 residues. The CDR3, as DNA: TGTGCCAGCAGCTTGGAAGGAGTTGGTAAACTCCACTTT. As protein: CASSLEGVGKLHF.

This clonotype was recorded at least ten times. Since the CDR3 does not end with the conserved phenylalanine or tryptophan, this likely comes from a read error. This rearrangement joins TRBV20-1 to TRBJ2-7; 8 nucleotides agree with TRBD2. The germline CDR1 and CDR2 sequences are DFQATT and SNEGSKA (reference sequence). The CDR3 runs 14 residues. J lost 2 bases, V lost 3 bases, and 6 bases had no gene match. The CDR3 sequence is CSASPGRATYEQYL. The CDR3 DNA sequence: TGCAGTGCTAGTCCCGGGAGGGCCACCTACGAGCAGTACCTC.

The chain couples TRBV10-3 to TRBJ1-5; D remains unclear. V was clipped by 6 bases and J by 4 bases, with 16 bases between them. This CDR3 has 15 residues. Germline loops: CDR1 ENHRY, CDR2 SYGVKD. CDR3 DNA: TGTGCCATCAGGCGGGTGAGGCAGGAAAATCAGCCCCAGCATTTT. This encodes CAIRRVRQENQPQHF.

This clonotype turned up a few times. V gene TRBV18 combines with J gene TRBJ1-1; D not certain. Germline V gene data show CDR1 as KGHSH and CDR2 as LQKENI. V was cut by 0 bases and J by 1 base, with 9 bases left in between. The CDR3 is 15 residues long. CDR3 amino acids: CASSPPLHKNTEAFF. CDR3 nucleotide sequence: TGTGCCAGCTCACCACCATTGCATAAGAACACTGAAGCTTTCTTT.

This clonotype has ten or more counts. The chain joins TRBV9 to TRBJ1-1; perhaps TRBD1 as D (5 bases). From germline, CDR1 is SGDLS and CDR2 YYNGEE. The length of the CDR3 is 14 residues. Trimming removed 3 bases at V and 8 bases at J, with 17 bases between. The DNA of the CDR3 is TGTGCCAGCAGCGAAGACCCAGCGAACAGGGAAGCTTTCTTT. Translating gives CASSEDPANREAFF.

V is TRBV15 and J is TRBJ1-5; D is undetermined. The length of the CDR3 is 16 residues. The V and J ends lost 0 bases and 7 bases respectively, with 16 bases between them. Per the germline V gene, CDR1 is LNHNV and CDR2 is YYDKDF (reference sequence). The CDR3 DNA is TGTGCCACCAGCAGAGATTTAGACCCACGCGGACAGCCCCAGCATTTT. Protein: CATSRDLDPRGQPQHF.

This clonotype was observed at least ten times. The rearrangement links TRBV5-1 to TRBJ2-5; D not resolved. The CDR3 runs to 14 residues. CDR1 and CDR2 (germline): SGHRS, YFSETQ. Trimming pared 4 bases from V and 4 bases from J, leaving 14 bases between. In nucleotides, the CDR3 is TGCGCCAGCAGCCCAATCGCTCTAATAGAGACCCAGTACTTC. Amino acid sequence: CASSPIALIETQYF.

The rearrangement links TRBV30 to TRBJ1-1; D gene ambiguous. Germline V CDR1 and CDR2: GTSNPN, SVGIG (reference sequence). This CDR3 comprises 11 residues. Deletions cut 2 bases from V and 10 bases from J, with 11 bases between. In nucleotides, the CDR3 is TGTGCCTGGAGTCGCGAGACACGAGCTTTCTTT. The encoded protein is CAWSRETRAFF.

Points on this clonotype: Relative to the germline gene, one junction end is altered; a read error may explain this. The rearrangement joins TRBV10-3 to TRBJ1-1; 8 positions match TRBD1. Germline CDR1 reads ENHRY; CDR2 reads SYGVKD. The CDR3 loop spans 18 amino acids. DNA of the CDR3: TGTGCCAGCAGTTATGGGGGGGGGGCTCAGGGGGCCAGAACTGAAGCTTTCTTT. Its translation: CASSYGGGAQGARTEAFF.

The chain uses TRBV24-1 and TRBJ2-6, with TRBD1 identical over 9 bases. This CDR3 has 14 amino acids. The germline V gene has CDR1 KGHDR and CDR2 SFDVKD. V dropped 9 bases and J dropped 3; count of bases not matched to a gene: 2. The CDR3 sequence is CATGDRVGANVLTF. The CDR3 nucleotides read TGTGCCACCGGGGACAGGGTTGGGGCCAACGTCCTGACTTTC.

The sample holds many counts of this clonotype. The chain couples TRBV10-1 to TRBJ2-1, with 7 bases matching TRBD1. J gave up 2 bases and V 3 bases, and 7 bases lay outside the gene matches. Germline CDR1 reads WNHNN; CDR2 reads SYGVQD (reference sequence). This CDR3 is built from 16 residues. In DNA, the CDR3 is TGCGCCAGCAGTGACGTTACAGGGGCTACCTACAATGAGCAGTTCTTC. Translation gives CASSDVTGATYNEQFF.

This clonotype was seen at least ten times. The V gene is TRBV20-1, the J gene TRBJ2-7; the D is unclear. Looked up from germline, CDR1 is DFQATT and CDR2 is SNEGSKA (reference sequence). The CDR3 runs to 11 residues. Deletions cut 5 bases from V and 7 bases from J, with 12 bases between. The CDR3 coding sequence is TGCAGTGCTCTACGTGTGTGGGAGCAGTACTTC. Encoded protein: CSALRVWEQYF.

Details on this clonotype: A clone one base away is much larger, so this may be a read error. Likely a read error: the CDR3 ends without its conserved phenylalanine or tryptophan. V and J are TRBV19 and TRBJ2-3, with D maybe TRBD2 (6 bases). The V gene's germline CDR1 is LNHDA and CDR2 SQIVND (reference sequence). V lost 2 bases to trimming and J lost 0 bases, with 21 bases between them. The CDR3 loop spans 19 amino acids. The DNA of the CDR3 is TGTGCCAGTAGTATATCGGGACTGATCCGTCGCGATAGCACAGATACGCAGTATTCT. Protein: CASSISGLIRRDSTDTQYS.

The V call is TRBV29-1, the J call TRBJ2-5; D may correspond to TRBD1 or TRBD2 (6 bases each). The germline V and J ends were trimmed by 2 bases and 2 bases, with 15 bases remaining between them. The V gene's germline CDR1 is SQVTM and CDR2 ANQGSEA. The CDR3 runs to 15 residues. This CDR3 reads CSVERGDGRQETQYF. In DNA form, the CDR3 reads TGCAGCGTTGAAAGGGGGGACGGTCGTCAAGAGACCCAGTACTTC.

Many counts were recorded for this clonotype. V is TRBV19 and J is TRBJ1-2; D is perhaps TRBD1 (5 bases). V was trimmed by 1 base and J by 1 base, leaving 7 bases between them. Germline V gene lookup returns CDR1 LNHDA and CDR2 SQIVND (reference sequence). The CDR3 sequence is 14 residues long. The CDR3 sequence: CASSIGGGNYGYTF. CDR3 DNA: TGTGCCAGTAGTATAGGGGGCGGTAACTATGGCTACACCTTC.

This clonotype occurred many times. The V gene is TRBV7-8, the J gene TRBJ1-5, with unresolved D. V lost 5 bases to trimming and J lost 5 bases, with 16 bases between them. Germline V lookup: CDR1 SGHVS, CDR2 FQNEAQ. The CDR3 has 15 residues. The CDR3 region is CASSHTDGSYQPQHF. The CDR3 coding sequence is TGTGCCAGCAGCCACACGGACGGTTCATATCAGCCCCAGCATTTT. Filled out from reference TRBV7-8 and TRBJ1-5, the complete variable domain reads GAGVSQSPRYKVAKRGQDVALRCDPISGHVSLFWYQQALGQGPEFLTYFQNEAQLDKSGLPSDRFFAERPEGSVSTLKIQRTQQEDSAVYLCASSHTDGSYQPQHFGDGTRLSIL.

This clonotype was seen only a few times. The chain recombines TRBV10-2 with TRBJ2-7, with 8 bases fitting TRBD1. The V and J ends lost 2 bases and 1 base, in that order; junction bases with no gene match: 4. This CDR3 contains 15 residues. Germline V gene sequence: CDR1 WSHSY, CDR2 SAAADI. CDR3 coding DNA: TGCGCCAGCAGTGAGACAGGGGGAAGGTCCTACGAGCAGTACTTC. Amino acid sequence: CASSETGGRSYEQYF.

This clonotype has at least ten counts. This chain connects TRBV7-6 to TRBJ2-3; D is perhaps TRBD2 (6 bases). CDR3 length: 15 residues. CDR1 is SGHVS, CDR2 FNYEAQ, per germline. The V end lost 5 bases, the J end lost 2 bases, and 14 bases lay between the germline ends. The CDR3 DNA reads TGTGCCAGCAGCCGCGGGACGGGCTACACAGATACGCAGTATTTT. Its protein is CASSRGTGYTDTQYF.

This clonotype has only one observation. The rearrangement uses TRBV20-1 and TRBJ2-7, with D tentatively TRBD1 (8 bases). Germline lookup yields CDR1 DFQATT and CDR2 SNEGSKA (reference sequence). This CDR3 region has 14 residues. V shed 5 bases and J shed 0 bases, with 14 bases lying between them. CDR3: CSAVTGGDSYEQYF. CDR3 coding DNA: TGCAGTGCTGTAACAGGGGGGGACTCCTACGAGCAGTACTTC.